Detailed here is one T cell receptor beta chain. Its antigen is not known. V lost 1 base and J lost 3, with 9 bases in between. This CDR3 comprises 14 residues. The germline gives CDR1 SEHNR, CDR2 FQNEAQ (reference sequence). This specimen comes from a study of T cell responses to AZD1222 COVID-19 vaccine. The method was immunoSEQ multiplex PCR; TCRdb's version includes in-frame clones alone and lacks a portion of them. The repertoire holds around 100,000 clones, approximately 91% seen once, with under 2% in the top ten. General observations from the study: In all cases, repertoires were sampled only after the peak T cell response. Most donors were white British and more were female, and clonal diversity was possibly underestimated.

The sample in question was peripheral blood, obtained on day 0 of AZD1222 vaccination. This TCR derives from an adult in good health. The chain employs TRBV7-9 and TRBJ1-1; D not resolved. CDR3 residues: CASSLEGGYTEAFF. The DNA of the CDR3 is TGTGCCAGCAGCTTAGAGGGCGGGTACACTGAAGCTTTCTTT.